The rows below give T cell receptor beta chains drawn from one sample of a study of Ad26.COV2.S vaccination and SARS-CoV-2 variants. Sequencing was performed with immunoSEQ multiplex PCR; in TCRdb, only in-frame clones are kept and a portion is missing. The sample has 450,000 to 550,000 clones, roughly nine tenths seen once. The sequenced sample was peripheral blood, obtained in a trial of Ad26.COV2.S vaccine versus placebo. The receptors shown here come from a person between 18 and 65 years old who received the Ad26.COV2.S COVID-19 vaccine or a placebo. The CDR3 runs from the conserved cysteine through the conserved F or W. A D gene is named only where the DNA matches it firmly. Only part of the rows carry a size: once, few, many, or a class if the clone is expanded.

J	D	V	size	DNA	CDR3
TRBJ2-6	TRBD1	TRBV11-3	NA	TGTGCCAGCAGCCAGACAGGGACTGGGGCCAACGTCCTGACTTTC	CASSQTGTGANVLTF
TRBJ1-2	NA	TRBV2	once	TGTGCCAGCAGTGAACCCGGATACCCAAACTATGGCTACACCTTC	CASSEPGYPNYGYTF
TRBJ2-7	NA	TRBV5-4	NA	TGTGCCAGCAGCAGCTCGCGCGGTCCCTCGTACGAGCAGTACTTC	CASSSSRGPSYEQYF
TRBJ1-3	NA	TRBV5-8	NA	TGTGCCAGCAGCTTGTTACCCAACTCTGGAAACACCATATATTTT	CASSLLPNSGNTIYF
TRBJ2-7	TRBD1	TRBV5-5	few	TGTGCCAGCAGCTTGGACCAGGGGGCGTTCTACGAGCAGTACTTC	CASSLDQGAFYEQYF
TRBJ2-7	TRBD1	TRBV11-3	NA	TGTGCCAGCAGCTCTACGACAGGGGCTATTCACGAGCAGTACTTC	CASSSTTGAIHEQYF
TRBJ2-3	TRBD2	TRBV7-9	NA	TGTGCCAGCAGCCCCACTAGCGACTCAGATACGCAGTATTTT	CASSPTSDSDTQYF
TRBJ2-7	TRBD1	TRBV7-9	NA	TGTGCCAGCAGCCCCGGACAGGGGTTTACCTACGAGCAGTACTTC	CASSPGQGFTYEQYF
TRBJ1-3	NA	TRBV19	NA	TGTGCCAGTATCGGGATTGGCTCTGGAAACACCATATATTTT	CASIGIGSGNTIYF
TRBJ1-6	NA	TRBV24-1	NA	TGTGCCTCCCATCGACAGGCCCCAGAGAGCAATTCACCCCTCCACTTT	CASHRQAPESNSPLHF
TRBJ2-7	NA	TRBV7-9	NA	TGTGCCAGCAGCTTCGGCCGGTGGGCCCACTCCTACGAGCAGTACTTC	CASSFGRWAHSYEQYF
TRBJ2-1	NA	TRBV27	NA	TGTGCCAGCAGTCCCCGAGCGGAGACCTCCTACAATGAGCAGTTCTTC	CASSPRAETSYNEQFF
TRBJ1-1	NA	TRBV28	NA	TGTGCCAGCAGTTTGGCCCGTTCGGCGGGTGGGGCTGAAGCTTTCTTT	CASSLARSAGGAEAFF
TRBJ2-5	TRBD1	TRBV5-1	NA	TGCGCCAGCACGGACAGGGGACGGGAGACCCAGTACTTC	CASTDRGRETQYF
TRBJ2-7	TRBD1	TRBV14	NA	TGTGCCAGCAGCCAAGATTACGGGACAGGGAAGTACTTC	CASSQDYGTGKYF
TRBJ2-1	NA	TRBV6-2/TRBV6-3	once	TGTGCCAGCAGTTACTCGATATACGGGGCTAGCGAGAACTCCTACAATGAGCAGTTCTTC	CASSYSIYGASENSYNEQFF
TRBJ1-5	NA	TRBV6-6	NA	TGTGCCAGCAGGATAAATCAGCCCCAGCATTTT	CASRINQPQHF
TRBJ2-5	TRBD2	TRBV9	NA	TGTGCCAGCAGCGTTGATGGCGGGGGGCAAGAGACCCAGTACTTC	CASSVDGGGQETQYF
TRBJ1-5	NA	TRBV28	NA	TGTGCCAGCAGGAGACAACCATATCAGCCCCAGCATTTT	CASRRQPYQPQHF
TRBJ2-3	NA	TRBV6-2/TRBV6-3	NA	TGTGCCAGCAGTCCCACAGTGACTAGCACAGATACGCAGTATTTT	CASSPTVTSTDTQYF
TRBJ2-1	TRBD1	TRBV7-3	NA	TGTGCCAGCAGCTTAAGAGGGGGCCCGGTCTACAATGAGCAGTTCTTC	CASSLRGGPVYNEQFF
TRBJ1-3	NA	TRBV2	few	TGTGCCAGCAGTGATGACCGGTACTCTGGAAACACCATATATTTT	CASSDDRYSGNTIYF
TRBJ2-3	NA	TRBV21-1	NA	TGTGCCAGCAGCAACCTCACAGATACGCAGTATTTT	CASSNLTDTQYF
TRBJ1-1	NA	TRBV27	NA	TGTGCCAGCAGCCTAGGGGGTGGTAGTAGGAACACTGAAGCTTTCTTT	CASSLGGGSRNTEAFF
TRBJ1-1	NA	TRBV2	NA	TGTGCCACCGAGGGGAGTATGGGCACTGAAGCTTTCTTT	CATEGSMGTEAFF
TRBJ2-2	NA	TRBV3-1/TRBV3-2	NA	TGTGCCAGCAGCCAATTGAACACCGGGGAGCTGTTTTTT	CASSQLNTGELFF
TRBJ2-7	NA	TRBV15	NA	TGTGCCACCAGCAGAGACACGGGCGGACAGTACTTC	CATSRDTGGQYF
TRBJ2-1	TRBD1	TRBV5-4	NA	TGTGCCAGCAGCTCGGGGACAGGGGGCTACAATGAGCAGTTCTTC	CASSSGTGGYNEQFF
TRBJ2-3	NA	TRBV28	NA	TGTGCCAGCAGTGCCCGTCCGGACGCTAGCACAGATACGCAGTATTTT	CASSARPDASTDTQYF
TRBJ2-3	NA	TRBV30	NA	TGTGCCTGGAGTATTTCCGGATATACGCAGTATTTT	CAWSISGYTQYF
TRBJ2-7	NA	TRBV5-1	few	TGCGCCAGCAGCCCCAACCAGGGACACAAGCCCTTCGAGCAGTACTTC	CASSPNQGHKPFEQYF
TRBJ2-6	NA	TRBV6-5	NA	TGTGCCAGCAGTTCCCACTCTGGGGCCAACGTCCTGACTTTC	CASSSHSGANVLTF
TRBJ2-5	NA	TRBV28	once	TGTGCCAGCAGTTTCGGTTCCAGTACTCACCAAGAGACCCAGTACTTC	CASSFGSSTHQETQYF
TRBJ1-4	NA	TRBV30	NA	TGTGCCTGGGGGGGTGACGCGGGACACCCTGCAACTAATGAAAAACTGTTTTTT	CAWGGDAGHPATNEKLFF
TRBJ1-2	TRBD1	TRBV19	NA	TGTGCCAGTACCATCCCGGACAGGCCGTATGGCTACACCTTC	CASTIPDRPYGYTF
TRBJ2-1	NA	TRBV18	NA	TGTGCCAGCTCACCGAACTGGAGCTCCTACAATGAGCAGTTCTTC	CASSPNWSSYNEQFF
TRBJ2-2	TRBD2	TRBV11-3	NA	TGTGCCAGCAGCTTAGCGGGGGGGGTCACCGGGGAGCTGTTTTTT	CASSLAGGVTGELFF
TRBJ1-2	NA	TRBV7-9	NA	TGTGCCAGCAGCCGGCTCGACTATGGCTACACCTTC	CASSRLDYGYTF
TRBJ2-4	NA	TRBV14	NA	TGTGCCAGCAGCCAAGACAGGGCAAACATTCAGTACTTC	CASSQDRANIQYF
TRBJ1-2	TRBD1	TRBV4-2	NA	TGTGCCAGCAGCCGAGAGACGGGACAGGGCATAAACTATGGCTACACCTTC	CASSRETGQGINYGYTF
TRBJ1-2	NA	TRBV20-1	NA	TGCAGTGCTTATTATATGGGCGGCTACACCTTC	CSAYYMGGYTF
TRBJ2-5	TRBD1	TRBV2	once	TGTGCCAGCAGCCCGGGACAGGCCACGGAGACCCAGTACTTC	CASSPGQATETQYF
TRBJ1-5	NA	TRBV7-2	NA	TGTGCCAGCAGCTTAGGCAGGGGCAATCAGCCCCAGCATTTT	CASSLGRGNQPQHF
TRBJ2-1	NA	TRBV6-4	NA	TGTGCCAGCAGTGACAAGTATAATGAGCAGTTCTTC	CASSDKYNEQFF
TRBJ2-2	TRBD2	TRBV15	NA	TGTGCCACCAGCAGAGGGGCGGGAGTAGGGCCTGGGCGGGAGCTGTTTTTT	CATSRGAGVGPGRELFF
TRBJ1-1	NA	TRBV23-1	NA	TGCGCCAGCAGTCAATCCGTCGTAGACAGGATGAACACTGAAGCTTTCTTT	CASSQSVVDRMNTEAFF
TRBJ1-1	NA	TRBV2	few	TGTGCCAGCAGTGATAACTGGGGCACTGAAGCTTTCTTT	CASSDNWGTEAFF
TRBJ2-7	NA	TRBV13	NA	TGTGCCAGCAGCTCCCGGGACGACGAGGGCTCCTACGAGCAGTACTTC	CASSSRDDEGSYEQYF
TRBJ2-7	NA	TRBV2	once	TGTGCCAGCAGTCCTTTGGACAGCTACGAGCAGTACTTC	CASSPLDSYEQYF
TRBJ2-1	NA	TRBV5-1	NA	TGCGCCAGCAGCTTGGGTGGACCCTCCCACTACAATGAGCAGTTCTTC	CASSLGGPSHYNEQFF
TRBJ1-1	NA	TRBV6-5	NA	TGTGCCAGCCAGGGACATTACACTGAAGCTTTCTTT	CASQGHYTEAFF
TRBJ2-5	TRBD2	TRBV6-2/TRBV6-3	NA	TGTGCCAGCAGTTATCTAGCGGGGCTCCAAGAGACCCAGTACTTC	CASSYLAGLQETQYF
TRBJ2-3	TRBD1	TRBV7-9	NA	TGTGCCAGCAGCCCAGGGGCCAGGGGGAGAGATACGCAGTATTTT	CASSPGARGRDTQYF
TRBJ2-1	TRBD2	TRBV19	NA	TGTGCCAGTAGTCGCCTAGCGGGAGGTTATGAGCAGTTCTTC	CASSRLAGGYEQFF
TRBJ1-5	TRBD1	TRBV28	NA	TGTGCCAGCACCCGCGGACAGGGAGGTCAGCCCCAGCATTTT	CASTRGQGGQPQHF
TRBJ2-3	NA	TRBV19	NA	TGTGCCAGTAAGCGGACAGCCACAGATACGCAGTATTTT	CASKRTATDTQYF
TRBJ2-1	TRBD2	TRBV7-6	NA	TGTGCCAGCAGCAAGGGACTAGCGGGCCTGTACAATGAGCAGTTCTTC	CASSKGLAGLYNEQFF
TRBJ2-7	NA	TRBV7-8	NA	TGTGCCAGCAGCTTTCCCGGTTTGGGCCACATCCCCGAGCAGTACTTC	CASSFPGLGHIPEQYF
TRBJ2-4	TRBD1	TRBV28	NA	TGTGCCAGCAGCCAAACCGGGACAGCCCTCAAAAACATTCAGTACTTC	CASSQTGTALKNIQYF
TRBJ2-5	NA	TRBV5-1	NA	TGCGCCAGCCGACCCCAAAAGAGCGGGTACCTTAAAGAGACCCAGTACTTC	CASRPQKSGYLKETQYF